Listed below are T cell receptor beta chains from one sample, sequenced in a study of long-term antiretroviral therapy in people with HIV. Some clones are missing from TCRdb's copy, which holds only in-frame ones; the method was immunoSEQ multiplex PCR. The sample consists of roughly 19,000 clones, approximately 82% of them appearing once. Sample: unsorted PBMCs, taken about 2.4 years after starting antiretroviral therapy. Receptors were obtained from a man in his forties with HIV. Both conserved end residues are part of each CDR3. The order of the fields is clone size, V gene, J gene, D gene, CDR3 DNA, CDR3 protein. D genes are given only for firm matches. The listing skips clone size in some rows; elsewhere it reads once, few, many or a size class.

once	TRBV6-5	TRBJ2-2	-	TGTGCCAGCAGGTACATTCCCAACGCCGGGGAGCTGTTTTTT	CASRYIPNAGELFF
-	TRBV11-2	TRBJ1-1	-	TGTGCCAGCAGCTTCCCAGGGGTGAACACTGAAGCTTTCTTT	CASSFPGVNTEAFF
few	TRBV15	TRBJ1-5	-	TGTGCCACCAGCAGAGGGGTAAGCAATCAGCCCCAGCATTTT	CATSRGVSNQPQHF
-	TRBV5-4	TRBJ1-2	-	TGTGCCAGCAGCTTGGAGCAGACGAACTATGGCTACACCTTC	CASSLEQTNYGYTF
-	TRBV7-9	TRBJ2-5	TRBD1	TGTGCCAGCAGCCGGGACAGGGGAAGGGAGACCCAGTACTTC	CASSRDRGRETQYF
-	TRBV29-1	TRBJ2-5	TRBD1	TGCAGCGTCGAAGAGACAGGGATCCAAGAGACCCAGTACTTC	CSVEETGIQETQYF
-	TRBV11-2	TRBJ1-1	-	TGTGCCAGCAGCTTGTCCCCCGGGTCTCACACTGAAGCTTTCTTT	CASSLSPGSHTEAFF
-	TRBV10-3	TRBJ2-5	-	TGTGCCATCAGTGTTCTCTCCGGCCAAGAGACCCAGTACTTC	CAISVLSGQETQYF
-	TRBV7-9	TRBJ2-7	TRBD1	TGTGCCTCCCGGCGGACAGGGAGCTACGAGCAGTACTTC	CASRRTGSYEQYF
-	TRBV7-9	TRBJ2-1	-	TGTGCCAGCAGCTTAAGGGGGTCCTACAATGAGCAGTTCTTC	CASSLRGSYNEQFF
-	TRBV11-2	TRBJ2-3	TRBD2	TGTGCCAGCAGCTTGACTAGCGGGCCATCAGATACGCAGTATTTT	CASSLTSGPSDTQYF
few	TRBV13	TRBJ2-7	TRBD2	TGTGCCAGCAGCTTAGGGGGGTTGAGCGGGGTGGACTACGAGCAGTACTTC	CASSLGGLSGVDYEQYF
-	TRBV7-8	TRBJ1-1	-	TGTGCCAGCAGCCCCTCCGGGACGGGGAACACTGAAGCTTTCTTT	CASSPSGTGNTEAFF
-	TRBV19	TRBJ1-1	-	TGTGCCAGTAGTATCTTACAGGTCGAGAACACTGAAGCTTTCTTT	CASSILQVENTEAFF
-	TRBV10-3	TRBJ1-1	TRBD1	TGTGCCATCAGTAGGGGACAGGGGGACACTGAAGCTTTCTTT	CAISRGQGDTEAFF
-	TRBV4-3	TRBJ1-1	-	TGCGCCAGCAGCCCTGATGGACTGGGAGGGGTGAACACTGAAGCTTTCTTT	CASSPDGLGGVNTEAFF
-	TRBV6-5	TRBJ2-1	TRBD2	TGTGCCAGCAGGGTGGGACTAGCGGGAGGTGAGCAGTTCTTC	CASRVGLAGGEQFF
-	TRBV4-1	TRBJ1-2	-	TGCGCCAGCAGCCAAGATGGAGACGTTGGCTATGGCTACACCTTC	CASSQDGDVGYGYTF
-	TRBV6-6	TRBJ1-1	-	TGTGCCAGCAGTTACGCAGAGATGAACACTGAAGCTTTCTTT	CASSYAEMNTEAFF
-	TRBV7-9	TRBJ1-3	-	TGTGCCAGCAGCTTGTCGGGGGTAAACACCATATATTTT	CASSLSGVNTIYF
-	TRBV7-9	TRBJ2-1	TRBD1	TGTGCCAGCAGCTACCCGGGACAGGGACGCAATGAGCAGTTCTTC	CASSYPGQGRNEQFF
-	TRBV15	TRBJ1-1	-	TGTGCCACCAGCAGAGAGGGACGGAACACTGAAGCTTTCTTT	CATSREGRNTEAFF
-	TRBV15	TRBJ2-5	-	TGTGCCACCACCGTCGGGGGTCCGGAGACCCAGTACTTC	CATTVGGPETQYF
-	TRBV10-3	TRBJ2-7	-	TGTGCCATCAGTGAGTCACCGCCCCTAGGGCAGTACTTC	CAISESPPLGQYF
-	TRBV5-8	TRBJ1-5	-	TGTGCCAGCAGAGAACAGGCGGGGCAGCCCCAGCATTTT	CASREQAGQPQHF
-	TRBV29-1	TRBJ1-2	TRBD1	TGCAGCGTAGGGACAGGGGGATTTTATGGCTACACCTTC	CSVGTGGFYGYTF
-	TRBV10-1	TRBJ2-5	TRBD2	TGCGCCAGCAGTGAGAGCGGCGGGGGGAAAGAGACCCAGTACTTC	CASSESGGGKETQYF
once	TRBV9	TRBJ1-5	-	TGTGCCAGCAGCCCTGGGCCGTCGCAGGGAACGCAGCCCCAGCATTTT	CASSPGPSQGTQPQHF
-	TRBV7-9	TRBJ2-1	TRBD2	TGTGCCAGCAGCTTAATTCCGGGACTAAACAATGAGCAGTTCTTC	CASSLIPGLNNEQFF
once	TRBV7-9	TRBJ2-5	-	TGTGCCAGCAGTTCCTCGACTAGACAAGAGACCCAGTACTTC	CASSSSTRQETQYF
-	TRBV25-1	TRBJ2-7	-	TGTGCCAGCAGTGAATTCTGGGAGCAGTACTTC	CASSEFWEQYF
few	TRBV5-1	TRBJ1-1	-	TGCGCCAGCAGCTTGGGGAACGTTAACACTGAAGCTTTCTTT	CASSLGNVNTEAFF
-	TRBV18	TRBJ2-3	-	TGTGCCAGCTCACCACAAGGGGGAATCACAGATACGCAGTATTTT	CASSPQGGITDTQYF
-	TRBV4-2	TRBJ1-6	-	TGTGCCAGCACCCAAGGCGGGAGCCCGAACTCACCCCTCCACTTT	CASTQGGSPNSPLHF
once	TRBV14	TRBJ2-4	TRBD2	TGTGCCAGCAGCCTAGCGGGAGGGCAAAACATTCAGTACTTC	CASSLAGGQNIQYF
-	TRBV11-2	TRBJ2-2	TRBD1	TGTGCCAGCAGCCACTCCGGGACAGGGCCCGGGGAGCTGTTTTTT	CASSHSGTGPGELFF
few	TRBV10-2	TRBJ2-7	TRBD2	TGCGCCAGCAGTTCGGCGGGAGGAACCTACGAGCAGTACTTC	CASSSAGGTYEQYF
-	TRBV27	TRBJ2-7	-	TGTGCCAGCAGTCCCTCCCCGACTCGGAACGAGCAGTACTTC	CASSPSPTRNEQYF
-	TRBV27	TRBJ2-3	-	TGTGCCAGCAGTTTCCTCCCAGATACGCAGTATTTT	CASSFLPDTQYF
-	TRBV7-7	TRBJ2-7	-	TGTGCTAGCAGCTTAGCGCTTCAGGGGAAGTACGAGCAGTACTTC	CASSLALQGKYEQYF
few	TRBV4-1	TRBJ2-7	-	TGCGCCAGCAGCCATGAGGGACACGGCTACGAGCAGTACTTC	CASSHEGHGYEQYF
-	TRBV7-9	TRBJ1-5	-	TGTGCCAGCAGCCCAGACAATAGCAATCAGCCCCAGCATTTT	CASSPDNSNQPQHF
-	TRBV29-1	TRBJ1-2	-	TGCAGCACATTACAGGGAGATGGCTACACCTTC	CSTLQGDGYTF
-	TRBV30	TRBJ2-3	-	TGTGCCTGGAACTCAGGAACAGATACGCAGTATTTT	CAWNSGTDTQYF
-	TRBV29-1	TRBJ1-2	-	TGCAGCGTCCAACGGCAGGGAGTAGACTACACCTTC	CSVQRQGVDYTF
-	TRBV5-4	TRBJ2-7	-	TGTGCCAGCAGCCCACATCCAGGGGGGGAGCAGTACTTC	CASSPHPGGEQYF
-	TRBV7-6	TRBJ2-7	TRBD1	TGTGCCAGCAGCAGGACAGGGCTCTCGTACGAGCAGTACTTC	CASSRTGLSYEQYF
-	TRBV30	TRBJ2-7	-	TGTGCCTTATCACCTGGTGGTTTTCGGGAGCAGTACTTC	CALSPGGFREQYF